Below, one T cell receptor (beta chain) is given with its context. Its antigen is not known. The data were taken from a study of OX40 agonist ivuxolimab in advanced cancers. Overall study: Melanoma, hepatocellular carcinoma, head and neck or renal cell cancer occurred in dose-escalation patients. General study results and limits: Some patients without response likewise showed low normalized clonal expansion. Researchers report that CD8+ T cells had, on average, more expanded clones than CD4+. In the 0.1 to 3.0 mg/kg range, CD4+ and CD8+ blood T cells had expanded clonally by week 6.

TCRdb's table, derived via immunoSEQ multiplex PCR, lists solely in-frame clones and lacks some. Of roughly 96,000 clones listed, about 80% are singletons. Germline V lookup: CDR1 LNHDA, CDR2 SQIVND (reference sequence). V gave up 4 bases and J gave up 4 bases, with 11 bases separating them. The CDR3 spans 14 residues. The rearrangement uses TRBV19 and TRBJ1-3; D call uncertain. This sample comprised CD4+ or CD8+ T cells sorted from blood, obtained in a trial of the OX40 agonist ivuxolimab. This TCR came from an adult with an advanced solid tumor such as melanoma, head and neck, liver or kidney cancer. The CDR3 is CASSTHGGGNTIYF. The CDR3 DNA reads TGTGCCAGTAGTACTCACGGAGGAGGAAACACCATATATTTT. Together with reference TRBV19 and TRBJ1-3, the CDR3 gives the full variable domain: DGGITQSPKYLFRKEGQNVTLSCEQNLNHDAMYWYRQDPGQGLRLIYYSQIVNDFQKGDIAEGYSVSREKKESFPLTVTSAQKNPTAFYLCASSTHGGGNTIYFGEGSWLTVV.